This entry lists 27 T cell receptor beta chains sequenced from one sample in a study of spatial heterogeneity in lung cancer. Time point reported: blood at routine non-recurrence follow-up after resection. TCRdb reprocessed the 5' RACE reads via MiXCR and lists one record per CDR3 protein. The sample shows 25,000 to 35,000 distinct CDR3 sequences, roughly 5% of them seen only once. The sample in question was PBMCs, obtained at follow-up. All receptors come from a female donor with early-stage non-small cell lung cancer.

This clonotype was seen many times. The chain uses TRBV3-1 and TRBJ2-5; D might be TRBD1 (6 bases). The V gene's germline CDR1 is LGHDT and CDR2 YNNKEL (reference sequence). This CDR3 has 16 residues. Trimming pared 0 bases from V and 3 bases from J, leaving 14 bases between. CDR3 DNA sequence: TGTGCCAGCAGCCAAGAGTGGGGAAGGGGGAAAGAGACCCAGTACTTC. Its protein product is CASSQEWGRGKETQYF.

This clonotype was counted many times. This chain links TRBV20-1 with TRBJ1-6; 11 bases are shared with TRBD1. Germline trimming cut 3 bases from V and 9 bases from J; bases unmatched to any gene: 7. The germline V gene encodes CDR1 DFQATT and CDR2 SNEGSKA (reference sequence). This CDR3 spans 15 amino acids. CDR3: CSARAGTGGTSPLHF. The CDR3 DNA reads TGCAGTGCTAGGGCCGGGACAGGGGGAACTTCACCCCTCCACTTT.

In this sample, this clonotype turned up many times. The V gene is TRBV5-4, the J gene TRBJ1-2; TRBD1 matches 7 bases. V lost 3 bases, J lost 5 bases, and 4 bases stayed unmatched. The CDR3 is made up of 13 amino acids. Germline CDR1 SGHNT, CDR2 YYREEE (reference sequence). The CDR3 coding sequence is TGTGCCAGCAGCTCAGGGGGAGGATATGGCTACACCTTC. Residues: CASSSGGGYGYTF.

There are a few counts of this clonotype. The rearrangement joins TRBV20-1 to TRBJ2-7; the D is unclear. CDR3 length equals 11 residues. CDR1 is DFQATT, CDR2 SNEGSKA, per germline (reference sequence). V lost 3 bases and J lost 4, with 7 bases in between. The CDR3 DNA reads TGCAGTGCTAGTAAGGGTTACGAGCAGTACTTC. Amino acids: CSASKGYEQYF.

The chain is built from TRBV10-3 and TRBJ2-1, with TRBD2 matching over 8 bases. Unmatched junction bases numbered 2, after V lost 0 bases and J lost 4 bases. The CDR3 has 15 amino acids. Germline V gene sequence: CDR1 ENHRY, CDR2 SYGVKD. The CDR3 bases are TGTGCCATCAGTGAGTCTGGCGGGGGGTACAATGAGCAGTTCTTC. Residues: CAISESGGGYNEQFF.

This clonotype appeared many times. The chain has TRBV5-1 and TRBJ2-7; D gene ambiguous. V shed 2 bases and J shed 2 bases, with 11 bases lying between them. The germline CDR1 and CDR2 sequences are SGHRS and YFSETQ. The CDR3 is 14 amino acids. The CDR3 sequence: CASSFSDGAYEQYF. CDR3 DNA sequence: TGCGCCAGCAGCTTTTCTGATGGGGCCTACGAGCAGTACTTC.

This clonotype was picked up many times. This chain uses TRBV4-2 with TRBJ2-1, with no clear D. Germline CDR1 and CDR2: LGHNA and YNFKEQ. The CDR3 contains 15 residues. V dropped 4 bases and J dropped 5 bases, with 15 bases sitting between them. CDR3 bases: TGTGCCAGCAGCCGAGCCCTAATAAGCAACAATGAGCAGTTCTTC. This encodes CASSRALISNNEQFF.

This clonotype was seen many times. The V gene is TRBV28, the J gene TRBJ2-3, with D maybe TRBD2 (6 bases). V was trimmed by 5 bases and J by 1 base, leaving 13 bases between them. CDR3 length: 15 amino acids. Germline V CDR1 and CDR2: MDHEN, SYDVKM. The CDR3 loop is CASSQGLLRTDTQYF. CDR3 in DNA: TGTGCCAGCAGTCAGGGACTCCTGCGCACAGATACGCAGTATTTT.

Within the sample, this clonotype is medium-sized (0.01 to 0.1%). This chain uses TRBV19 with TRBJ2-4; 8 bases are shared with TRBD1. The CDR3 consists of 16 residues. From germline, CDR1 is LNHDA and CDR2 SQIVND (reference sequence). V was pared by 5 bases and J by 0 bases, with 6 bases of the junction left unmatched. This CDR3 is CASSVQGAQAKNIQYF. The CDR3 DNA follows: TGTGCCAGTAGTGTCCAGGGGGCGCAAGCCAAAAACATTCAGTACTTC.

This clonotype was seen ten or more times. The chain is built from TRBV20-1 and TRBJ1-5; 9 bases fit TRBD1. Germline lookup yields CDR1 DFQATT and CDR2 SNEGSKA (reference sequence). The CDR3 extends over 15 amino acids. V gave up 6 bases and J gave up 2 bases; unmatched junction bases: 8. The chain's CDR3 is CSATGGARGNQPQHF. DNA for the CDR3: TGCAGTGCCACAGGGGGCGCGAGGGGCAATCAGCCCCAGCATTTT.

This clonotype showed up many times. This CDR3 reads CASSLDMVSEAFF. The CDR3 DNA sequence: TGTGCCAGCAGCTTAGACATGGTTTCTGAAGCTTTCTTT. This chain uses TRBV7-2 with TRBJ1-1; D remains ambiguous. Germline V gives CDR1 SGHTA, CDR2 FQGNSA. V was shortened by 1 base and J by 6 bases, with 9 bases between the two germline ends. The CDR3 contains 13 residues.

This clonotype was seen at least ten times. V and J are TRBV28 and TRBJ2-2; D is possibly TRBD1 (6 bases). CDR3 length equals 13 residues. The germline V gene has CDR1 MDHEN and CDR2 SYDVKM. Trimming took 2 bases from V and 7 from J, leaving 8 bases between them. CDR3 sequence: CASSLTDSGELFF. CDR3 coding DNA: TGTGCCAGCAGTTTAACGGACAGCGGGGAGCTGTTTTTT. Filled out from reference TRBV28 and TRBJ2-2, the complete variable domain reads DVKVTQSSRYLVKRTGEKVFLECVQDMDHENMFWYRQDPGLGLRLIYFSYDVKMKEKGDIPEGYSVSREKKERFSLILESASTNQTSMYLCASSLTDSGELFFGEGSRLTVL.

In its sample, this clonotype was seen many times. The chain employs TRBV9 and TRBJ1-6, with D unresolved. Between the trimmed V and J ends, which lost 0 bases and 9 bases, there was a span of 13 bases. The CDR3 totals 15 residues. CDR1 SGDLS and CDR2 YYNGEE come from the germline V gene. The CDR3 DNA reads TGTGCCAGCAGCGTAGCGGGAGACGTTATTTCACCCCTCCACTTT. This translates into CASSVAGDVISPLHF.

This clonotype was recorded many times. The rearrangement links TRBV29-1 to TRBJ1-2; maybe TRBD1 (6 bases). With 0 bases removed from V and 13 bases from J, the gap between germline ends came to 12 bases. Germline assignment: CDR1 SQVTM and CDR2 ANQGSEA. CDR3 length equals 11 residues. The CDR3 here is CSVEDLGAPTF. The CDR3 DNA is TGCAGCGTTGAAGATCTGGGGGCCCCCACCTTC.

This clonotype was counted at least ten times. The J gene is TRBJ1-4, the V gene TRBV20-1; a possible D gene is TRBD1 (6 bases). V lost 5 bases to trimming and J lost 0 bases, with 10 bases between them. CDR1 is DFQATT and CDR2 is SNEGSKA in the germline V gene (reference sequence). The CDR3 length is 14 residues. The CDR3 loop is CSASPGATNEKLFF. CDR3 DNA: TGCAGTGCTTCCCCAGGGGCAACTAATGAAAAACTGTTTTTT.

This clonotype was counted many times. The chain combines TRBV6-5 with TRBJ2-2; D gene uncertain. The CDR3 runs 13 residues. V shed 0 bases and J shed 4 bases, with 3 bases lying between them. CDR1 MNHEY and CDR2 SVGAGI come from the germline V gene. CDR3 DNA: TGTGCCAGCAGTTACTCTGGCACCGGGGAGCTGTTTTTT. Its translation is CASSYSGTGELFF.

At least ten counts were recorded for this clonotype. The rearrangement uses TRBV9 and TRBJ2-5, with D perhaps matching TRBD2 (6 bases). V lost 7 bases, J lost 2 bases, and 18 bases lay in between. CDR3 length equals 15 residues. Germline CDR1 and CDR2: SGDLS and YYNGEE. The CDR3 sequence is CASSSSTGVQETQYF. The CDR3 DNA reads TGTGCCAGCTCCTCGTCTACGGGGGTGCAAGAGACCCAGTACTTC.

This clonotype showed up many times. J is TRBJ2-1 and V is TRBV4-3; TRBD2 agrees at 7 bases. The CDR3 covers 17 residues. V shed 0 bases and J 2 bases; nucleotides not matched to a gene: 7. Germline V lookup: CDR1 LGHNA, CDR2 YSLEER. The CDR3 loop reads CASSQDIGGGTYNEQFF. As DNA, the CDR3 is TGCGCCAGCAGCCAAGATATTGGCGGGGGTACCTACAATGAGCAGTTCTTC.

This clonotype ranks as medium-sized. The V and J genes are TRBV5-1 and TRBJ2-1; perhaps TRBD1 as D (6 bases). The CDR3 loop spans 15 amino acids. With 0 bases removed from V and 0 bases from J, the gap between germline ends came to 7 bases. CDR1 is SGHRS and CDR2 is YFSETQ in the germline V gene. CDR3 sequence reads: CASSLEGGSYNEQFF. DNA of the CDR3: TGCGCCAGCAGCTTGGAAGGGGGCTCCTACAATGAGCAGTTCTTC.

This clonotype was detected many times. V and J are TRBV5-1 and TRBJ2-7, with 8 bases matching TRBD1. The CDR3 is made up of 14 amino acids. Germline V gene lookup returns CDR1 SGHRS and CDR2 YFSETQ. Trimming took 4 bases from V and 5 from J; bases not matched to a gene: 8. The CDR3 sequence is CASSLGQGSDEQYF. CDR3 in DNA: TGCGCCAGCAGCCTCGGACAGGGTTCCGACGAGCAGTACTTC.

This clonotype was recorded many times. This chain uses TRBV7-2 with TRBJ1-1; TRBD1 aligns across 7 bases. Per the germline V gene, CDR1 is SGHTA and CDR2 is FQGNSA. The CDR3 runs to 15 residues. Unmatched junction bases numbered 12, after V lost 6 bases and J lost 5 bases. CDR3 DNA sequence: TGTGCCAGCAGTCGAAAGGGGGCAGGAGGGACTGAAGCTTTCTTT. Translated: CASSRKGAGGTEAFF.

This clonotype was observed many times. This chain links TRBV7-9 with TRBJ2-3, with 9 bases that match TRBD2. Trimming cost V 2 bases and J 5 bases; bases outside gene matches: 2. The CDR3 is 14 amino acids. Germline V gene lookup returns CDR1 SEHNR and CDR2 FQNEAQ (reference sequence). The CDR3 reads CASSLNSGGDTQYF. The CDR3 DNA is TGTGCCAGCAGCTTAAATAGCGGGGGAGATACGCAGTATTTT.

This clonotype was observed a handful of times. The rearrangement joins TRBV12-3 or TRBV12-4 to TRBJ2-1; TRBD2 matches 10 bases. Germline trimming cut 5 bases from V and 10 bases from J; bases unmatched to any gene: 14. The CDR3 extends over 16 amino acids. CDR3 nucleotide sequence: TGTGCCAGCAGTCGTGGGACTAGCGTGTTGGGACGGGAGCAGTTCTTC. Its protein is CASSRGTSVLGREQFF.

This clonotype was observed many times. J is TRBJ2-7 and V is TRBV20-1; D may be TRBD1 (6 bases). The CDR3 has 14 residues. The V gene lost 0 bases and the J gene lost 2 bases, with 11 bases spanning the gap. CDR1 and CDR2 (germline): DFQATT, SNEGSKA (reference sequence). The CDR3 DNA is TGCAGTGCTAGAGATCCATACAGGGCCTACGAGCAGTACTTC. This codes for CSARDPYRAYEQYF.

This clonotype came up a few times. The V call is TRBV20-1, the J call TRBJ2-2; 9 bases are a match to TRBD2. V lost 0 bases to trimming and J lost 6 bases; unmatched junction nucleotides: 8. CDR3 size: 16 residues. Germline CDR1 and CDR2: DFQATT and SNEGSKA (reference sequence). CDR3 in DNA: TGCAGTGCTAGAGATATAAAGCGGGAGGTTTCCGGGGAGCTGTTTTTT. This codes for CSARDIKREVSGELFF.

This chain uses TRBV12-3 or TRBV12-4 with TRBJ1-2; weak D call: TRBD1 (6 bases). The germline V and J ends were trimmed by 7 bases and 6 bases, with 15 bases remaining between them. This CDR3 comprises 13 residues. The chain's CDR3 is CASTRTARNGYTF. DNA of the CDR3: TGTGCCAGCACCAGGACAGCCCGGAATGGCTACACCTTC.

Only a few counts were recorded for this clonotype. The CDR3 is CASSFPGTSGNQHPGSYEQYF. The DNA for the CDR3 is TGTGCCAGCAGCTTCCCCGGTACTAGCGGCAATCAACACCCTGGCTCCTACGAGCAGTACTTC. The V and J genes are TRBV7-2 and TRBJ2-7; 8 bases line up with TRBD2. The ends lost 3 bases at V and 0 bases at J; junction bases unmatched: 22. The CDR3 totals 21 residues. Germline loops: CDR1 SGHTA, CDR2 FQGNSA.